These T cell receptor beta chains were read from a single sample in a study of cytomegalovirus exposure and HLA in healthy donors. Method: immunoSEQ multiplex PCR; TCRdb's copy keeps in-frame clones and lacks some. The sample carries 150,000 to 200,000 clones, around 80% recorded once. Source material: PBMCs. The receptors here all came from a woman in her thirties in good health and CMV-seronegative. The CDR3 runs from the conserved cysteine through the conserved F or W. Fields, in order: clone size, V gene, J gene, D gene, CDR3 DNA, CDR3 protein. D genes are given only for firm matches. Size values are once, few and many counts, or a class for expanded clones, and some rows have none.

>.|TRBV19|TRBJ2-6|.
TGTGCCAGTAGTATAGCTACAGGGAGAGGGGCCAACGTCCTGACTTTC
CASSIATGRGANVLTF
>.|TRBV30|TRBJ2-4|.
TGTGCCTGGACCCAATTAGCCAAAAACATTCAGTACTTC
CAWTQLAKNIQYF
>.|TRBV30|TRBJ1-4|.
TGTGCCTGGAGTGTAGAGTGGGAGTCTAATGAAAAACTGTTTTTT
CAWSVEWESNEKLFF
>.|TRBV5-1|TRBJ1-2|TRBD1
TGCGCCAGCAGCTTATCGACAGGGGGCTATGGCTACACCTTC
CASSLSTGGYGYTF
>few|TRBV19|TRBJ1-1|.
TGTGCCAGTAGACCGGACACGGCGCGTTTGGAAGCTTTCTTT
CASRPDTARLEAFF
>.|TRBV6-1|TRBJ2-1|TRBD2
TGTGCCAGCAGTGACTTGCGGGAGGGTTCGGATGAGCAGTTCTTC
CASSDLREGSDEQFF
>.|TRBV18|TRBJ2-3|TRBD2
TGTGCCAGCTCACCCCTGCTAGCGGGGGGTCCAGATACGCAGTATTTT
CASSPLLAGGPDTQYF
>few|TRBV9|TRBJ2-1|.
TGTGCCAGCAGCCCGAGACTCAATGAGCAGTTCTTC
CASSPRLNEQFF
>.|TRBV6-5|TRBJ2-7|.
TGTGCCAGCAGTTACGCGGGGAACGAGCAGTACTTC
CASSYAGNEQYF
>.|TRBV7-9|TRBJ2-7|.
TGTGCCAGCAGCTTACACCCGGGACACCATAGCTCCTACGAGCAGTACTTC
CASSLHPGHHSSYEQYF
>.|TRBV18|TRBJ1-2|TRBD1
TGTGCCAGCTCACCTCAACGGACAGGGGATGGCTACACCTTC
CASSPQRTGDGYTF
>.|TRBV2|TRBJ2-5|TRBD1
TGTGCCGGACAGGGGGCGGGAGAGACCCAGTACTTC
CAGQGAGETQYF
>once|TRBV27|TRBJ1-2|.
TGTGCCAGCAGTTTACAGGGGAGGGGCTATGGCTACACCTTC
CASSLQGRGYGYTF
>.|TRBV6-5|TRBJ2-7|TRBD1
TGTGCCAGCAGCCGGACAGGGGGCGAAACCTACGAGCAGTACTTC
CASSRTGGETYEQYF
>.|TRBV19|TRBJ1-4|TRBD1
TGTGCCAGTACCTCCGGGACAGGGTTTGGAAAACTGTTTTTT
CASTSGTGFGKLFF
>.|TRBV5-1|TRBJ1-1|TRBD1
TGCGCCAGCATGAAACAGGGGGTCGGCACTGAAGCTTTCTTT
CASMKQGVGTEAFF
>.|TRBV30|TRBJ1-3|.
TGTGCCTGGAGTCCCCGGGACATCTATCCTAAGAGCTCTGGAAACACCATATATTTT
CAWSPRDIYPKSSGNTIYF